This T cell receptor beta chain was retrieved from a study of OX40 agonist ivuxolimab in advanced cancers. Study information: Each dose-escalation patient presented with hepatocellular carcinoma, melanoma, renal cell or head and neck cancer.

Profiled with immunoSEQ multiplex PCR; TCRdb holds only in-frame clones, not every one. This table has approximately 80,000 clones, approximately 90% appearing once. Per the germline V gene, CDR1 is SQVTM and CDR2 is ANQGSEA. J was trimmed by 4 bases and V by 7 bases; bases with no gene match: 4. The CDR3 contains 12 residues. This rearrangement joins TRBV29-1 to TRBJ2-3; TRBD1 matches at 8 bases. Here the sequenced sample was CD4+ or CD8+ T cells sorted from blood, taken in a trial of the OX40 agonist ivuxolimab. The receptor was derived from an adult with an advanced solid tumor such as melanoma, head and neck, liver or kidney cancer. The CDR3 reads CSAQGAADTQYF. The DNA for the CDR3 is TGCAGCGCCCAGGGGGCAGCAGATACGCAGTATTTT.